Included here is one T cell receptor beta chain sequence, with context. No cognate antigen has been identified for it. The record has no base qualities; no much larger clone is one base away. The data are from a study of blood T cell repertoires in COVID-19 (dated by TCRdb to 2018 to 2020). Broadly, across the study: Samples covering the acute and convalescent phases of COVID-19 were provided by collaborators in the United States, Italy and Spain. The prospective study material was composed of cDNA or gDNA derived from T cells, B-cell-depleted T cells, or PBMCs. Deeply sampled blood TCRbeta repertoires from subjects exposed to, actively infected with, or recovered from COVID-19 were included in the dataset. The repertoires were made available in a free public database intended to serve as a resource for research on the immune response to SARS-CoV-2. The samples were drawn from the first 160 participants of the ongoing ImmuneRACE study and from 1,254 subjects provided by 6 global collaborators. A de-identified subject ID, COVID-19 status, age in years and sex were almost always included in the sample metadata. HLA class I and class II types, where available, came from metadata supplied by the sample provider rather than from assay-based typing.

Broad study findings and their caveats: The quantity of clinical and demographic metadata differed by source and by participant and was supplied without curation.

CDR1 is given as MNHNY and CDR2 as SVGAGI, both from the germline V gene (reference sequence). The V end loses 3 bases and the J end loses 5 bases, and a stretch of 16 bases separates them. Inclusive of the bounding cysteine and phenylalanine, the CDR3 is 15 residues long. The retained sequence is limited to the CDR3, 45 bases, with the frame set at the first base. The immunoSEQ Assay, a bias-controlled multiplex PCR, was used to amplify TCRbeta CDR3 regions from genomic DNA. In the source study's methods: The number of nucleated cells in each sample was estimated from the amplification of reference gene primers within the assay. To quantify the absolute abundance of each unique TCRbeta CDR3 rearrangement, sequence reads were collapsed and filtered. For each sample, productive Simpson clonality was calculated as the square root of Simpson's diversity index across productive rearrangements. TCRdb mirrors the immuneACCESS table, restricted to in-frame sequences. Some clones are absent from its copies; in checked studies, under half trace to an unresolved V gene, and the reason for the others is unknown. V, J and clone size are those of that table, while D and trimming were read from the DNA. The sample table holds roughly 190,000 clones, of which roughly 82% were seen once. 4% to 6.5% of the sample is in the top ten clones.

Enrolling through a virtual design, the prospective study's participants ranged in age from roughly 18 to 100 years and lived across more than 20 United States geographic areas. Cohort assignment in the prospective study relied on participant-reported clinical history from a screening survey and a study questionnaire. In the prospective study, whole blood, serum and a nasopharyngeal or oropharyngeal swab were collected from each participant by mobile phlebotomists. Prospective study participants could optionally give additional blood draws and questionnaires over an approximately two-month period. Before DNA extraction, blood samples from the prospective study were shipped at room temperature or frozen.

The clonotype was recovered from a woman aged 55-70 years with acute COVID-19. The sequence links TRBV6-6 to TRBJ1-1; perhaps TRBD1 is the D gene, with 5 bases matching. The sequencing sample was made of PBMCs or T cells enriched from blood (not recorded which). The DNA sequence follows: TGTGCCAGCAGTTATTTGATTGCAGGGCGGACTGAAGCTTTCTTT. Its coded protein is CASSYLIAGRTEAFF.